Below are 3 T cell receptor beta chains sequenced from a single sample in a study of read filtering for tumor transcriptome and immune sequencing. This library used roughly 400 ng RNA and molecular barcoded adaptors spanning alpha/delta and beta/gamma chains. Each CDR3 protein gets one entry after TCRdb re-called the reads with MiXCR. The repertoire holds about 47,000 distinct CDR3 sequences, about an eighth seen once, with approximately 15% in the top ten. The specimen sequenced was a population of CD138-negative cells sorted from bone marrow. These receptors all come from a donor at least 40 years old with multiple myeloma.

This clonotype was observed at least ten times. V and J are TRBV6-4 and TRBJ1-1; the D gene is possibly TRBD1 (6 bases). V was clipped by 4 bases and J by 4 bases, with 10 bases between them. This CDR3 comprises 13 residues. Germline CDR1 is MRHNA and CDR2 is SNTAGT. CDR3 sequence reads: CASSGGGGTEAFF. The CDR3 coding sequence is TGTGCCAGCAGTGGGGGGGGCGGCACTGAAGCTTTCTTT.

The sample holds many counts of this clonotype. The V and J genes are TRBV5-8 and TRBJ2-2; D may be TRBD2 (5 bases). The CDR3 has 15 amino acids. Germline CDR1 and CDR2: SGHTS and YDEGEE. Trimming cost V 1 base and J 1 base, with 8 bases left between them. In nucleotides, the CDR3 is TGTGCCAGCAGCTTGTCGGGGATGAACACCGGGGAGCTGTTTTTT. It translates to CASSLSGMNTGELFF. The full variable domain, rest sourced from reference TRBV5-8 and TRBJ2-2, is EAGVTQSPTHLIKTRGQQATLRCSPISGHTSVYWYQQALGLGLQFLLWYDEGEERNRGNFPPRFSGRQFPNYSSELNVNALELEDSALYLCASSLSGMNTGELFFGEGSRLTVL.

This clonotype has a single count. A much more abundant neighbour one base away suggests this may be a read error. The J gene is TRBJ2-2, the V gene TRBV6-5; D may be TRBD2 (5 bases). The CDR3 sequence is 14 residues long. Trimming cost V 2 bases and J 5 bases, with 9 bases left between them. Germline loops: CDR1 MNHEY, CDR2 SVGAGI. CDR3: CASSYAGWTGELFF. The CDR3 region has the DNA TGTGCCAGCAGTTACGCGGGTTGGACCGGGGAGCTGTTTTTT.